A selection of T cell receptor beta chains follows, all from one sample in a study of T cell clonotyping in hematopoietic cell transplantation. Data came from immunoSEQ multiplex PCR; TCRdb stores just in-frame clones and leaves some out. The table has some 9,400 clones, 75% to 80% seen once. The sequencing used PBMCs, collected 180 days after allogeneic stem cell transplant. The origin of the receptors is a male patient aged 40-50 years who had an allogeneic stem cell transplant from a related donor, so the T cells may come from the graft donor. Some clones in this sample may be carry-over from other donors' samples. Each CDR3 is given with its conserved first and last residue. Each record gives: V gene, J gene, clone size, D gene, CDR3 protein, CDR3 DNA. D genes are given only for firm matches. Clone size is stated in some rows and not others, as once, few, many or a class when expanded.

V gene: TRBV11-2
J gene: TRBJ1-5
clone size: NA
D gene: NA
CDR3 protein: CASSRAATSTQHF
CDR3 DNA: TGTGCCAGCAGCCGGGCGGCTACCTCGACCCAGCATTTT

V gene: TRBV29-1
J gene: TRBJ2-3
clone size: NA
D gene: NA
CDR3 protein: CSVKGVFIIDTQYF
CDR3 DNA: TGCAGCGTTAAGGGGGTTTTTATCATTGATACGCAGTATTTT

V gene: TRBV6-5
J gene: TRBJ2-7
clone size: few
D gene: TRBD1
CDR3 protein: CASSYKGAGSYEQYF
CDR3 DNA: TGTGCCAGCAGTTACAAGGGGGCTGGTTCCTACGAGCAGTACTTC

V gene: TRBV6-6
J gene: TRBJ1-5
clone size: NA
D gene: NA
CDR3 protein: CASSSTGANQPQHF
CDR3 DNA: TGTGCCAGCAGTTCCACGGGGGCTAATCAGCCCCAGCATTTT

V gene: TRBV6-5
J gene: TRBJ1-5
clone size: few
D gene: NA
CDR3 protein: CASSSSARGNQPQHF
CDR3 DNA: TGTGCCAGCAGTTCATCGGCCCGGGGCAATCAGCCCCAGCATTTT

V gene: TRBV4-1
J gene: TRBJ2-5
clone size: once
D gene: TRBD2
CDR3 protein: CASSQWASGDMETQYF
CDR3 DNA: TGCGCCAGCAGCCAATGGGCTAGCGGGGACATGGAGACCCAGTACTTC

V gene: TRBV10-2
J gene: TRBJ2-1
clone size: NA
D gene: TRBD2
CDR3 protein: CASTDVTSGGWYNEQFF
CDR3 DNA: TGCGCCAGCACTGATGTCACTAGCGGGGGGTGGTACAATGAGCAGTTCTTC

V gene: TRBV28
J gene: TRBJ1-2
clone size: NA
D gene: NA
CDR3 protein: CASTYPGYGYTF
CDR3 DNA: TGTGCCAGCACCTACCCGGGCTATGGCTACACCTTC

V gene: TRBV5-6
J gene: TRBJ1-1
clone size: NA
D gene: NA
CDR3 protein: CASSFQGSTEAFF
CDR3 DNA: TGTGCCAGCAGCTTTCAGGGTAGCACTGAAGCTTTCTTT

V gene: TRBV2
J gene: TRBJ2-2
clone size: few
D gene: TRBD2
CDR3 protein: CASSGPSAGADTGELFF
CDR3 DNA: TGTGCCAGCAGTGGTCCTTCAGCGGGGGCTGACACCGGGGAGCTGTTTTTT

V gene: TRBV27
J gene: TRBJ2-6
clone size: NA
D gene: TRBD1
CDR3 protein: CASSLIGQGFSGANVLTF
CDR3 DNA: TGTGCCAGCAGTTTAATTGGACAGGGGTTCTCTGGGGCCAACGTCCTGACTTTC

V gene: TRBV4-3
J gene: TRBJ2-1
clone size: few
D gene: TRBD2
CDR3 protein: CASSQDALAGNEQFF
CDR3 DNA: TGCGCCAGCAGCCAAGATGCACTAGCGGGCAATGAGCAGTTCTTC

V gene: TRBV5-4
J gene: TRBJ1-2
clone size: once
D gene: TRBD1
CDR3 protein: CASSLDPGQGPYYGYTF
CDR3 DNA: TGTGCCAGCAGCTTGGACCCGGGACAGGGCCCCTACTATGGCTACACCTTC

V gene: TRBV9
J gene: TRBJ1-2
clone size: NA
D gene: TRBD1
CDR3 protein: CASSVGTGPYGYTF
CDR3 DNA: TGTGCCAGCAGCGTAGGGACAGGACCATATGGCTACACCTTC

V gene: TRBV5-4
J gene: TRBJ2-7
clone size: NA
D gene: TRBD2
CDR3 protein: CASSSGVYRDYMNYEQYF
CDR3 DNA: TGTGCCAGCAGCTCGGGGGTTTACCGGGACTACATGAACTACGAGCAGTACTTC

V gene: TRBV4-3
J gene: TRBJ2-3
clone size: NA
D gene: NA
CDR3 protein: CASSQDLNVPATDTQYF
CDR3 DNA: TGCGCCAGCAGCCAAGATCTAAACGTCCCTGCCACAGATACGCAGTATTTT

V gene: TRBV7-9
J gene: TRBJ1-2
clone size: NA
D gene: NA
CDR3 protein: CASSYIGGYTF
CDR3 DNA: TGTGCCAGCAGCTATATCGGAGGCTACACCTTC

V gene: TRBV6-5
J gene: TRBJ1-6
clone size: once
D gene: TRBD1
CDR3 protein: CASMAGGSNSPLHF
CDR3 DNA: TGTGCCAGCATGGCAGGGGGAAGCAATTCACCCCTCCACTTT

V gene: TRBV6-5
J gene: TRBJ1-4
clone size: NA
D gene: NA
CDR3 protein: CASRGSGQGEKLFF
CDR3 DNA: TGTGCCAGCAGAGGGTCCGGGCAAGGGGAAAAACTGTTTTTT

V gene: TRBV6-5
J gene: TRBJ1-2
clone size: NA
D gene: NA
CDR3 protein: CASMLVRGFGGYTF
CDR3 DNA: TGTGCCAGCATGTTAGTACGGGGCTTCGGTGGCTACACCTTC

V gene: TRBV29-1
J gene: TRBJ2-7
clone size: NA
D gene: NA
CDR3 protein: CSVGGAGGREQYF
CDR3 DNA: TGCAGCGTTGGAGGGGCGGGCGGTCGCGAGCAGTACTTC

V gene: TRBV10-3
J gene: TRBJ2-2
clone size: few
D gene: NA
CDR3 protein: CAISESGGQNTGELFF
CDR3 DNA: TGTGCCATCAGTGAATCGGGGGGACAGAACACCGGGGAGCTGTTTTTT

V gene: TRBV9
J gene: TRBJ2-2
clone size: NA
D gene: TRBD2
CDR3 protein: CASSVRRAGGNTGELFF
CDR3 DNA: TGTGCCAGCAGCGTACGCCGGGCGGGAGGGAACACCGGGGAGCTGTTTTTT

V gene: TRBV28
J gene: TRBJ1-3
clone size: NA
D gene: NA
CDR3 protein: CASSWDSGNTIYF
CDR3 DNA: TGTGCCAGCAGTTGGGACTCTGGAAACACCATATATTTT

V gene: TRBV7-6
J gene: TRBJ1-1
clone size: NA
D gene: NA
CDR3 protein: CASSSTGLGTEAFF
CDR3 DNA: TGTGCCAGCAGCTCCACAGGGCTTGGGACTGAAGCTTTCTTT

V gene: TRBV6-5
J gene: TRBJ1-1
clone size: NA
D gene: NA
CDR3 protein: CASSYSDIGTGNHFF
CDR3 DNA: TGTGCCAGCAGTTACTCGGACATTGGGACGGGTAATCATTTCTTT

V gene: TRBV27
J gene: TRBJ2-1
clone size: few
D gene: NA
CDR3 protein: CASSPIERLGGNEQFF
CDR3 DNA: TGTGCCAGCAGCCCCATTGAGCGCCTAGGTGGGAATGAGCAGTTCTTC

V gene: TRBV25-1
J gene: TRBJ1-5
clone size: NA
D gene: NA
CDR3 protein: CASSEGADSNQPQHF
CDR3 DNA: TGTGCCAGCAGTGAAGGGGCAGACAGCAATCAGCCCCAGCATTTT

V gene: TRBV2
J gene: TRBJ2-7
clone size: NA
D gene: TRBD2
CDR3 protein: CASSGGASGPQGEQYF
CDR3 DNA: TGTGCCAGCAGCGGGGGTGCTAGCGGGCCCCAGGGGGAGCAGTACTTC

V gene: TRBV19
J gene: TRBJ2-7
clone size: NA
D gene: NA
CDR3 protein: CASSIPGRSYEQYF
CDR3 DNA: TGTGCCAGTAGTATCCCGGGACGGAGCTACGAGCAGTACTTC

V gene: TRBV29-1
J gene: TRBJ1-2
clone size: NA
D gene: TRBD1
CDR3 protein: CSVLLRDRAYYGYTF
CDR3 DNA: TGCAGCGTTCTCCTTCGGGACAGGGCCTACTATGGCTACACCTTC

V gene: TRBV7-9
J gene: TRBJ2-1
clone size: few
D gene: TRBD1
CDR3 protein: CASSEGQMYNEQFF
CDR3 DNA: TGTGCCAGCAGCGAGGGACAGATGTACAATGAGCAGTTCTTC

V gene: TRBV6-5
J gene: TRBJ2-7
clone size: NA
D gene: TRBD1
CDR3 protein: CASSSSGGSSYEQYF
CDR3 DNA: TGTGCCAGCAGTTCTTCAGGGGGAAGCTCCTACGAGCAGTACTTC

V gene: TRBV11-1
J gene: TRBJ2-2
clone size: NA
D gene: TRBD1
CDR3 protein: CASSFPRQGANTGELFF
CDR3 DNA: TGTGCCAGCAGCTTCCCACGACAGGGGGCGAACACCGGGGAGCTGTTTTTT

V gene: TRBV7-9
J gene: TRBJ2-5
clone size: NA
D gene: NA
CDR3 protein: CASSLGTGTAGYEETQYF
CDR3 DNA: TGTGCCAGCAGCTTAGGAACCGGGACAGCGGGGTATGAAGAGACCCAGTACTTC

V gene: TRBV6-5
J gene: TRBJ2-7
clone size: NA
D gene: NA
CDR3 protein: CASSYHNSEQYF
CDR3 DNA: TGTGCCAGCAGTTACCACAACTCGGAGCAGTACTTC

V gene: TRBV11-2
J gene: TRBJ1-2
clone size: NA
D gene: TRBD1
CDR3 protein: CASSLYRGHYGYTF
CDR3 DNA: TGTGCCAGCAGCTTATACAGGGGGCACTATGGCTACACCTTC